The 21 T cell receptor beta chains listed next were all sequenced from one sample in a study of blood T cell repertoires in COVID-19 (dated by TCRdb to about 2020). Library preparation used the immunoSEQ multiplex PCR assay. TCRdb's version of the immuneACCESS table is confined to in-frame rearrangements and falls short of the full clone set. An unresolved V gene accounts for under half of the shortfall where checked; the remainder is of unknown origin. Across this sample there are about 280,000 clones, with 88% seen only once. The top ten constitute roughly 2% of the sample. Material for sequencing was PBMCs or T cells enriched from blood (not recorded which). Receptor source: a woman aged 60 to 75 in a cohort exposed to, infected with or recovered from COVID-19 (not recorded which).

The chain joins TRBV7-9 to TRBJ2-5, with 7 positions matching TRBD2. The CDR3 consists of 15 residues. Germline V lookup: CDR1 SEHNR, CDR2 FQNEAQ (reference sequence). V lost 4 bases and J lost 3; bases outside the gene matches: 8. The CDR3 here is CASSSRRGREETQYF. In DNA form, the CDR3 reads TGTGCCAGCAGCTCCCGCCGCGGGAGAGAAGAGACCCAGTACTTC.

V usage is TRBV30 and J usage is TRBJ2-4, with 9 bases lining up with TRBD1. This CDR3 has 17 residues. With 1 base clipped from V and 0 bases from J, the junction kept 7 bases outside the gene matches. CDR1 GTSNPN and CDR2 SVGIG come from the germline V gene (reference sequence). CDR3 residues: CAWSGGDRAIAKNIQYF. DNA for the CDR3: TGTGCCTGGAGTGGGGGGGACAGGGCTATAGCCAAAAACATTCAGTACTTC.

The CDR3: CASSFGHRDSNQPQHF. The CDR3 region has the DNA TGCGCCAGCAGCTTCGGACACAGGGATAGCAATCAGCCCCAGCATTTT. The V gene is TRBV5-1, the J gene TRBJ1-5, with TRBD1 as a possible D gene (6 bases). Looked up from germline, CDR1 is SGHRS and CDR2 is YFSETQ. CDR3 length: 16 residues. V gave up 2 bases and J gave up 0 bases, with 12 bases separating them.

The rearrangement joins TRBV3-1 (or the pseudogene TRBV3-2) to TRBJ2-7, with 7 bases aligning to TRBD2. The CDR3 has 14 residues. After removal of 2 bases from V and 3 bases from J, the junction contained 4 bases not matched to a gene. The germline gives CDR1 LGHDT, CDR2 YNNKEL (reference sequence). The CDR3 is CASSQLAGHYEQYF. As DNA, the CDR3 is TGTGCCAGCAGCCAATTAGCGGGCCACTACGAGCAGTACTTC.

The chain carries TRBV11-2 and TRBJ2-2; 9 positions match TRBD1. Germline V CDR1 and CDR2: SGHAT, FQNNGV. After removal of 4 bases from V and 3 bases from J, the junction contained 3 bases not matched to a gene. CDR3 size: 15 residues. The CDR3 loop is CASSWRTGDTGELFF. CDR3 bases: TGTGCCAGCAGCTGGAGGACAGGGGACACCGGGGAGCTGTTTTTT.

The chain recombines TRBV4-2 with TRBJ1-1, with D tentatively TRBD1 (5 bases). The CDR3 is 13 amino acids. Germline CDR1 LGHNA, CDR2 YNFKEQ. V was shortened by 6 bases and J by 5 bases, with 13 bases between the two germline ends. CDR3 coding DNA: TGTGCCAGCAGGTGGGGGGGGAGTACTGAAGCTTTCTTT. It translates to CASRWGGSTEAFF.

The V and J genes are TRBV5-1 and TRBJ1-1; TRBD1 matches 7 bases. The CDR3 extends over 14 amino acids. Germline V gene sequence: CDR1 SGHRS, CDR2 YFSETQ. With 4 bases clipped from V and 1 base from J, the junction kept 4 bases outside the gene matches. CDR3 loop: CASSVTGTNTEAFF. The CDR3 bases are TGCGCCAGCAGCGTGACAGGGACGAACACTGAAGCTTTCTTT.

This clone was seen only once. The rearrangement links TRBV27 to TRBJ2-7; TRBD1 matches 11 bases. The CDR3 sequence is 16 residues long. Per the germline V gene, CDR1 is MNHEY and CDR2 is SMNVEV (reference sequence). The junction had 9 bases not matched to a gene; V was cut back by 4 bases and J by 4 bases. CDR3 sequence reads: CASSWDRGAVNYEQYF. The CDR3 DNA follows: TGTGCCAGCAGTTGGGACAGGGGGGCTGTGAATTACGAGCAGTACTTC.

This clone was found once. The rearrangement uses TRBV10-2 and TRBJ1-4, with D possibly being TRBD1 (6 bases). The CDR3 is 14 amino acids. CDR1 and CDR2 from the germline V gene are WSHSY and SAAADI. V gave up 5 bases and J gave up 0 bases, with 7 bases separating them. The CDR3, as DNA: TGCGCCAGCAGTTGGACAGCAACTAATGAAAAACTGTTTTTT. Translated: CASSWTATNEKLFF.

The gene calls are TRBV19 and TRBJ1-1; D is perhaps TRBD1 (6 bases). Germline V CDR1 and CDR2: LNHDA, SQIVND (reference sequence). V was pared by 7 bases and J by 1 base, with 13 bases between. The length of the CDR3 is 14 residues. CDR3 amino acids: CASIPRTANTEAFF. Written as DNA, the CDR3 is TGTGCCAGTATCCCTCGGACAGCGAACACTGAAGCTTTCTTT.

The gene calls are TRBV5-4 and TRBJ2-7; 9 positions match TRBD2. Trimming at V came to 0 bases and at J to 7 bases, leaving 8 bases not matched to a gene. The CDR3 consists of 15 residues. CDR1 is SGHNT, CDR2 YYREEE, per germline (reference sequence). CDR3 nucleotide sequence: TGTGCCAGCAGCTTGGCGGCGGGAGGGCCCGGGGAGCAGTACTTC. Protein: CASSLAAGGPGEQYF.

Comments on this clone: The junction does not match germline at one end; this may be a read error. The CDR3 region has the DNA TGTGCTAGCAGCTTGACTAGCGGGGGGATCTACGAGCAGTACTTC. This encodes CASSLTSGGIYEQYF. The chain recombines TRBV7-7 with TRBJ2-7, with 13 positions matching TRBD2. Germline V gene lookup returns CDR1 SSHAT and CDR2 FNYEAQ (reference sequence). The CDR3 is 15 residues long.

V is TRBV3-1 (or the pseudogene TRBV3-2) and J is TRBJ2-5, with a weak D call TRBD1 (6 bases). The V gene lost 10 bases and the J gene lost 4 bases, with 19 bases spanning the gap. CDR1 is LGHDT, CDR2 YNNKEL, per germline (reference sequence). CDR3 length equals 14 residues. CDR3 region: CATHKTGGGETQYF. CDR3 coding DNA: TGTGCCACCCACAAGACAGGAGGAGGAGAGACCCAGTACTTC.

The DNA for the CDR3 is TGTGCCAGCAGTCGACTCCCAGGGTGGGGTAATTCACCCCTCCACTTT. Protein: CASSRLPGWGNSPLHF. J is TRBJ1-6 and V is TRBV27, with D possibly matching TRBD1 (5 bases). The CDR3 is 16 residues long. The germline V gene has CDR1 MNHEY and CDR2 SMNVEV (reference sequence). V was trimmed by 5 bases and J by 6 bases, leaving 17 bases between them.

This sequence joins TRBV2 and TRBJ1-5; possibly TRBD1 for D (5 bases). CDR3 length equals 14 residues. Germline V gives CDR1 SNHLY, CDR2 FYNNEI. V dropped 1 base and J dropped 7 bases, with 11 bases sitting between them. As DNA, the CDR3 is TGTGCCAGCAGTGAAGGGGCAGGGCACCAGCCCCAGCATTTT. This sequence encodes CASSEGAGHQPQHF.

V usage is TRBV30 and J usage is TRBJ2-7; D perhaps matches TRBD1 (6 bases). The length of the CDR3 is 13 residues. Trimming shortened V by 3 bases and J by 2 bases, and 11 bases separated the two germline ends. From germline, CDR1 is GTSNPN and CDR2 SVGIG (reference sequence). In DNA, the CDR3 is TGTGCCTGGAGCGGGGACACCGCCTACGAGCAGTACTTC. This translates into CAWSGDTAYEQYF.

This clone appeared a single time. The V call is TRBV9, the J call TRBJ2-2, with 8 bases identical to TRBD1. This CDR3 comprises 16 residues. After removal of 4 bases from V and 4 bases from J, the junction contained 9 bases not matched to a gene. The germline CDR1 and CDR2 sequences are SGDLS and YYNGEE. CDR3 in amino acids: CASSSRTGSGTGELFF. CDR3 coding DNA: TGTGCCAGCAGCTCACGGACAGGGTCGGGCACCGGGGAGCTGTTTTTT.

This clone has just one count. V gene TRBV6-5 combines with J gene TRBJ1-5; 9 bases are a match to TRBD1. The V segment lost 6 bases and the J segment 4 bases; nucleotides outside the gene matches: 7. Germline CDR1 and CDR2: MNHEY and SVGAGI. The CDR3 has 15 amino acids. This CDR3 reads CASRPQGALNQPQHF. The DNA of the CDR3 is TGTGCCAGCAGGCCACAGGGGGCGCTGAATCAGCCCCAGCATTTT.

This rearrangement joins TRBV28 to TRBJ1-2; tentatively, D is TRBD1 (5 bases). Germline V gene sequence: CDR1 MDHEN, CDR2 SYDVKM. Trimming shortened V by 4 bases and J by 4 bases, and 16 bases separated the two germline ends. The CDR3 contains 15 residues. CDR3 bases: TGTGCCAGCAGTTATCCCCTCGCAGGGTTCTATGGCTACACCTTC. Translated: CASSYPLAGFYGYTF.

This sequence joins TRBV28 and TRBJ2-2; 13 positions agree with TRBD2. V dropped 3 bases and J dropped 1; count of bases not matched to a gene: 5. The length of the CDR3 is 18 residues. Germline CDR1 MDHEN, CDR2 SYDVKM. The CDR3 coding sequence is TGTGCCAGCAGTTTTCCCGGGACTAGCGGGGTGAACACCGGGGAGCTGTTTTTT. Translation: CASSFPGTSGVNTGELFF.

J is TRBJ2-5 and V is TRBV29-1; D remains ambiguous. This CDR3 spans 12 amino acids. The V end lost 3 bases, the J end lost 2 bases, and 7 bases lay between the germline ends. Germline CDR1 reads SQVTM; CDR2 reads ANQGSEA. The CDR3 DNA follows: TGCAGCGTTGATTCCGGTCAAGAGACCCAGTACTTC. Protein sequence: CSVDSGQETQYF.